This TCR beta chain appears in the sequencing data of a study of T cells in Graves' hyperthyroidism and ophthalmopathy. General study findings and limits: A median around 6 months before onset, the model predicted ophthalmopathy.

The TCR beta CDR3 regions underwent amplification using RNA transcripts as the source. RT-PCR in the first round (using the HTBI primer set) targeted the TCR CDR3. Each CDR3 protein gets one entry after TCRdb re-called the multiplex PCR reads with MiXCR. The sample gives approximately 590,000 distinct CDR3 sequences, less than 20% of which show up once; under 8% is in the top ten. This clonotype was counted many times. What it recognizes is unknown. The material sequenced was blood. The TCR comes from a woman aged 25 to 39 with Graves' hyperthyroidism.

CDR3 nucleotides: TGTGCCAGCAGTTTACTGGGGACTAACCACTACGAGCAGTACTTC. Its protein is CASSLLGTNHYEQYF. V and J are TRBV27 and TRBJ2-7, with 7 positions matching TRBD2. Looked up from germline, CDR1 is MNHEY and CDR2 is SMNVEV (reference sequence). CDR3 length equals 15 residues. Trimming removed 2 bases from V and 3 bases from J; junction bases left unmatched: 7.